This TCR beta chain was recorded in a study of naive and memory T cell subsets. Both TRBC1 and TRBC2 were covered by a beta constant-region primer of two equimolar oligonucleotides. Four rounds of PCR amplified the ligated cDNA using nested alpha and beta constant-region primers plus SP2. Each CDR3 protein gets one entry after TCRdb re-called the UMI-ligation and nested PCR reads with MiXCR. The sample consists of tens of thousands of distinct CDR3 sequences, 10% to 12% of them appearing once. Whole-study results and caveats: Especially in CD8 cells, naive repertoires contained a few larger clonotypes, possibly CD45RA-re-expressing memory cells.

CMV status came from CD4+ IFNgamma after overnight CMV lysate stimulation. In this sample, this clonotype turned up many times. The target antigen is unknown. In germline, CDR1 is SGHTA, CDR2 FQGNSA. The CDR3 extends over 14 amino acids. The V and J ends lost 5 bases and 3 bases respectively, with 14 bases between them. Source material: naive CD4+ T cells from blood. This clonotype originated in a human donor in good health. The rearrangement links TRBV7-2 to TRBJ2-7, with D unresolved. The DNA for the CDR3 is TGTGCCAGCAGCCCCTTCCCCAACCGCTACGAGCAGTACTTC. Amino acid sequence: CASSPFPNRYEQYF.